This T cell receptor (beta chain) was recorded in a study of cytomegalovirus exposure and HLA in healthy donors. Study outcomes and limitations: A link between a missense DCLRE1C variant and TCR beta V- and J-gene trimming emerged from a later analysis.

CDR1 and CDR2 (germline): KGHSH, LQKENI. The CDR3 spans 15 residues. Trimming pared 3 bases from V and 4 bases from J, leaving 15 bases between. As concerns this clone: Antigen: not known.

PCR involved 60 Vbeta and 13 Jbeta primers. TCRdb's table, derived via immunoSEQ multiplex PCR, lists solely in-frame clones and lacks some. The sample includes around 200,000 clones, 82% of them seen just once. This TCR was recovered from a man aged 35-49 years in good health and CMV-seropositive. Sequencing was carried out using PBMCs. This chain connects TRBV18 to TRBJ2-5; D might be TRBD1 (5 bases). The CDR3 sequence: CASSPYQGSPETQYF. CDR3 coding DNA: TGTGCCAGCTCACCGTATCAGGGTTCGCCAGAGACCCAGTACTTC. Looking up the rest from reference TRBV18 and TRBJ2-5 gives the full variable domain: NAGVMQNPRHLVRRRGQEARLRCSPMKGHSHVYWYRQLPEEGLKFMVYLQKENIIDESGMPKERFSAEFPKEGPSILRIQQVVRGDSAAYFCASSPYQGSPETQYFGPGTRLLVL.